This record looks at one T cell receptor beta chain sequence and its context. This clonotype was seen only a few times. No antigen is known for it. Per-base qualities were not stored, and no clone one base away is much larger. The data were obtained in a study of T-cell memory formation after mild COVID-19 (dated by TCRdb to about 2021). For the wider study: TCR sequence clusters from the two donors were largely donor specific. In two donors, T-cell clones that expanded and contracted after mild COVID-19 were followed by sequencing TCRalpha and TCRbeta repertoires longitudinally. Two young, previously healthy adult volunteers, one female and one male, were included in the cohort.

Results and caveats for the whole study, not just this receptor: The detection of some responding clones in pre-infection memory suggests that pre-existing cross-reactive memory T cells joined the SARS-CoV-2 response. Only a couple of mild cases were covered in the study, and larger cohorts including severe cases with pre-infection samples were considered necessary. Contracting CD4+ clones were found mainly in CM and EM memory subsets, while CD8+ clones were enriched in EMRA. Clones that contracted from day 15 to 85 showed balanced CD4/CD8 phenotypes, whereas a second wave of clones that expanded from day 15 to 37 leaned towards CD4+. SARS-CoV-2 specificity of the second-wave clones peaking on day 37 was not confirmed.

PBMCs were isolated by Ficoll-Paque density gradient centrifugation. Instrument on record: Illumina NovaSeq 6000. TCRalpha and TCRbeta cDNA libraries were constructed by 5'RACE with constant-segment primers, with sample barcodes and unique molecular identifiers being introduced. RNA was extracted from every sample with Trizol reagent. Amplification of the libraries took two PCR steps, and the second step added a second sample barcode plus Illumina TruSeq adapters. Libraries were sequenced on an Illumina NovaSeq with 2 x 150 bp paired-end reads. In the original analysis: Demultiplexing of reads and collapsing into UMI-guided consensus sequences were performed with migec v1.2.7. Using mixcr v2.1.11, the UMI consensuses were aligned to TRA and TRB V and J templates and assembled into clonotypes. A clonotype was counted as expanded or contracted only if both edgeR and NoisET called the change significant, with noise models trained on biological replicates. For edgeR calls, a false discovery rate-adjusted p below 0.01 and a log2 fold-change threshold of 1 were applied. As an exploratory analysis of dynamics, max-normalized trajectories of the 1000 most abundant clonotypes were examined by PCA with hierarchical clustering. Separately sequenced CD4+ and CD8+ repertoires were used to assign a CD4 or CD8 phenotype to each responding clone. TCRdb's own reprocessing of the public reads used fastp at Q25 and MiXCR and kept productive beta chains. Rows are unified per CDR3 protein, each entry keeping the most common DNA and genes. None of the V and J calls come from the authors' own analysis; TCRdb made them. The sample records 140,000 or so distinct CDR3 sequences, under 7% of which are singletons. Together, the top ten hold around 2% of the sample.

V and J are truncated by 6 bases and 2 bases respectively, leaving an intervening sequence of 8 bases. CDR1 and CDR2, per the germline V gene, are SQVTM and ANQGSEA. The CDR3 covers 11 residues, taking in both the cysteine and the phenylalanine. Only the CDR3 portion is preserved as DNA: 33 bases, with reading frame beginning at the first base. The TCR was taken from an adult woman who had mild COVID-19 (a few samples of this study predate the infection). The sample titles of this study are shuffled in the database, so cell type and time point are left out; the donor was told from shared clones. Sequences were obtained from PBMCs or a T cell subset sorted from them (not recorded which). Recombination connected TRBV29-1 to TRBJ2-7, with the D gene call left open. For the CDR3, the sequence is CSVAETYEQYF. The bases read TGCAGCGTCGCCGAGACCTACGAGCAGTACTTC.